The rows below give T cell receptor beta chains drawn from one sample of a study of blood T cell repertoires in COVID-19. Sequenced by immunoSEQ multiplex PCR; TCRdb stores in-frame clones only, minus some. This sample has around 250,000 clones; more than 65% occur once, and the top ten carry around 3.7%. The sample comprised PBMCs or T cells enriched from blood (not recorded which). These receptor sequences come from a man aged 50-59 years who had recovered from COVID-19. Each CDR3 is given with its conserved first and last residue. The order of the fields is CDR3 protein, clone size, V gene, D gene, J gene. The D gene is left open where the match is weak. Clone size appears in some rows only: once, few, many, or a class for an expanded clone.

CDR3 protein: CASGLARQKNYGYTF
clone size: NA
V gene: TRBV12-5
D gene: NA
J gene: TRBJ1-2

CDR3 protein: CASCSTGGLYGYTF
clone size: NA
V gene: TRBV27
D gene: TRBD1
J gene: TRBJ1-2

CDR3 protein: CASSRFSAGQYEQYF
clone size: NA
V gene: TRBV7-6
D gene: NA
J gene: TRBJ2-7

CDR3 protein: CASSALRLAHTGELFF
clone size: NA
V gene: TRBV9
D gene: TRBD2
J gene: TRBJ2-2

CDR3 protein: CSVEGLAGGTYEQYF
clone size: NA
V gene: TRBV29-1
D gene: TRBD2
J gene: TRBJ2-7

CDR3 protein: CASQKTGNTGGELFF
clone size: NA
V gene: TRBV27
D gene: NA
J gene: TRBJ2-2

CDR3 protein: CASSSGEQVNTEAFF
clone size: NA
V gene: TRBV5-1
D gene: NA
J gene: TRBJ1-1

CDR3 protein: CARSLAKREEVFESYNEQFF
clone size: NA
V gene: TRBV7-5
D gene: NA
J gene: TRBJ2-1

CDR3 protein: CASSIRTRGIRDEQFF
clone size: NA
V gene: TRBV7-8
D gene: TRBD2
J gene: TRBJ2-1

CDR3 protein: CASSQGGGRVEAFF
clone size: many
V gene: TRBV4-1
D gene: TRBD1
J gene: TRBJ1-1

CDR3 protein: CASSWSRQAYNSPLHF
clone size: NA
V gene: TRBV5-1
D gene: NA
J gene: TRBJ1-6

CDR3 protein: CASSFSTSRDEQYF
clone size: NA
V gene: TRBV7-9
D gene: NA
J gene: TRBJ2-7

CDR3 protein: CASSLDRFKPQHF
clone size: NA
V gene: TRBV7-3
D gene: NA
J gene: TRBJ1-5

CDR3 protein: CASSLDPTGAGYGYTF
clone size: NA
V gene: TRBV7-2
D gene: TRBD1
J gene: TRBJ1-2

CDR3 protein: CASSWQGINQPQHF
clone size: NA
V gene: TRBV28
D gene: NA
J gene: TRBJ1-5

CDR3 protein: CASSSPRGTGGSPLHF
clone size: NA
V gene: TRBV7-9
D gene: TRBD1
J gene: TRBJ1-6

CDR3 protein: CASSLVAGGGPYEQYF
clone size: NA
V gene: TRBV27
D gene: TRBD2
J gene: TRBJ2-7

CDR3 protein: CSVSGTDNQPQHF
clone size: NA
V gene: TRBV29-1
D gene: TRBD1
J gene: TRBJ1-5

CDR3 protein: CARSHWRGSNQPQHF
clone size: NA
V gene: TRBV5-3
D gene: NA
J gene: TRBJ1-5

CDR3 protein: CASNGQYGGGYTF
clone size: few
V gene: TRBV12-3/TRBV12-4
D gene: NA
J gene: TRBJ1-2

CDR3 protein: CASSLGEGLSNQPQHF
clone size: NA
V gene: TRBV7-6
D gene: NA
J gene: TRBJ1-5

CDR3 protein: CASRNTSGTAAAQYF
clone size: NA
V gene: TRBV5-1
D gene: TRBD1
J gene: TRBJ2-7

CDR3 protein: CASIFGRGLFNEQFF
clone size: NA
V gene: TRBV28
D gene: TRBD1
J gene: TRBJ2-1

CDR3 protein: CASSERGGRLTYEQYF
clone size: NA
V gene: TRBV2
D gene: NA
J gene: TRBJ2-7

CDR3 protein: CSGLAGAQDTQYF
clone size: NA
V gene: TRBV29-1
D gene: TRBD2
J gene: TRBJ2-3

CDR3 protein: CASSPREGTEAYNEQFF
clone size: NA
V gene: TRBV11-3
D gene: TRBD1
J gene: TRBJ2-1

CDR3 protein: CASSLGGTGEAFF
clone size: NA
V gene: TRBV7-3
D gene: NA
J gene: TRBJ1-1

CDR3 protein: CSVGQGDTEAFF
clone size: NA
V gene: TRBV29-1
D gene: TRBD1
J gene: TRBJ1-1

CDR3 protein: CASSQDSSGRGFGETQYF
clone size: NA
V gene: TRBV3-1/TRBV3-2
D gene: TRBD2
J gene: TRBJ2-5

CDR3 protein: CASSRPTQAFWDEQYF
clone size: NA
V gene: TRBV7-9
D gene: NA
J gene: TRBJ2-7

CDR3 protein: CASSRGPLTGGINNEQFF
clone size: NA
V gene: TRBV7-8
D gene: TRBD2
J gene: TRBJ2-1

CDR3 protein: CASSVDLGQGTYEQYF
clone size: NA
V gene: TRBV9
D gene: TRBD1
J gene: TRBJ2-7

CDR3 protein: CATFGQVNGYTF
clone size: once
V gene: TRBV12-3/TRBV12-4
D gene: TRBD1
J gene: TRBJ1-2

CDR3 protein: CASSYSTRNEQFF
clone size: NA
V gene: TRBV6-5
D gene: NA
J gene: TRBJ2-1

CDR3 protein: CASSAMTSGRADTQYF
clone size: few
V gene: TRBV9
D gene: TRBD2
J gene: TRBJ2-3

CDR3 protein: CATSVSGRGLNEQFF
clone size: NA
V gene: TRBV24-1
D gene: TRBD1
J gene: TRBJ2-1

CDR3 protein: CASSPYRQGGKYTEAFF
clone size: NA
V gene: TRBV7-8
D gene: TRBD1
J gene: TRBJ1-1

CDR3 protein: CASSLQGRQPQHF
clone size: NA
V gene: TRBV27
D gene: NA
J gene: TRBJ1-5

CDR3 protein: CATGTGKETQYF
clone size: NA
V gene: TRBV2
D gene: TRBD1
J gene: TRBJ2-5

CDR3 protein: CASSRHRNRYYGYTF
clone size: NA
V gene: TRBV28
D gene: NA
J gene: TRBJ1-2

CDR3 protein: CASSLVVAGGYEQYF
clone size: NA
V gene: TRBV5-1
D gene: TRBD2
J gene: TRBJ2-7

CDR3 protein: CASSPRTGGDQPQHF
clone size: NA
V gene: TRBV18
D gene: TRBD1
J gene: TRBJ1-5

CDR3 protein: CASSLGQGANEKLFF
clone size: NA
V gene: TRBV5-1
D gene: TRBD1
J gene: TRBJ1-4

CDR3 protein: CASSLAVGQGNEKLFF
clone size: once
V gene: TRBV5-1
D gene: TRBD1
J gene: TRBJ1-4

CDR3 protein: CAISYRGWEPQHF
clone size: NA
V gene: TRBV10-3
D gene: TRBD1
J gene: TRBJ1-5

CDR3 protein: CAISAQLTAEAFF
clone size: NA
V gene: TRBV10-3
D gene: NA
J gene: TRBJ1-1

CDR3 protein: CASSLDHGQGRSEKLFF
clone size: NA
V gene: TRBV11-2
D gene: TRBD1
J gene: TRBJ1-4

CDR3 protein: CASSEAGHEQYF
clone size: NA
V gene: TRBV2
D gene: NA
J gene: TRBJ2-7

CDR3 protein: CASSQNAQGASNEQFF
clone size: NA
V gene: TRBV3-1/TRBV3-2
D gene: TRBD1
J gene: TRBJ2-1

CDR3 protein: CASSQARTGAGGEQYF
clone size: NA
V gene: TRBV4-1
D gene: TRBD1
J gene: TRBJ2-7

CDR3 protein: CASSFPGLAGGAYNEQFF
clone size: NA
V gene: TRBV7-2
D gene: TRBD2
J gene: TRBJ2-1

CDR3 protein: CASRGLVTGELFF
clone size: few
V gene: TRBV19
D gene: NA
J gene: TRBJ2-2

CDR3 protein: CASSLATGAEQYF
clone size: NA
V gene: TRBV7-2
D gene: TRBD1
J gene: TRBJ2-7